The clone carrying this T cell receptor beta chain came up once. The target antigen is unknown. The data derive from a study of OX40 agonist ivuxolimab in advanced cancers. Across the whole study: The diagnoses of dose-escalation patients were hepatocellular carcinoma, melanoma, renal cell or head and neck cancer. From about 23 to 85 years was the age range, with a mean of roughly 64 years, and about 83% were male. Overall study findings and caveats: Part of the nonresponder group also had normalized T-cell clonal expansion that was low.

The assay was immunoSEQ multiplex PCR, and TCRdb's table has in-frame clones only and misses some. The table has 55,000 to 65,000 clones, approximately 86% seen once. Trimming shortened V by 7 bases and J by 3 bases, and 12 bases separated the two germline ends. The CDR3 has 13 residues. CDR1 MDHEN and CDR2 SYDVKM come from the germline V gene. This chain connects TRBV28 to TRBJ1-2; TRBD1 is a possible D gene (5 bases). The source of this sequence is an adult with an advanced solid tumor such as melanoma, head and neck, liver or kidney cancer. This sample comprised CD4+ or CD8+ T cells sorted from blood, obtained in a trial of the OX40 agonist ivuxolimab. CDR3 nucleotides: TGTGCCAGCATCGCCAGGGACTACTATGGCTACACCTTC. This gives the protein CASIARDYYGYTF.